These 5 T cell receptor beta chains originate from one sample sequenced in a study of T cell responses to AZD1222 COVID-19 vaccine. TCRdb keeps only in-frame clones here, not all; method: immunoSEQ multiplex PCR. The sample has approximately 100,000 clones; approximately 92% are singletons. Sequences were derived from peripheral blood, sampled on day 0 of AZD1222 vaccination. The receptors shown here come from an adult in good health.

This chain links TRBV7-8 with TRBJ1-2, with 7 bases aligning to TRBD1. Germline CDR1 SGHVS, CDR2 FQNEAQ. The CDR3 covers 15 residues. Losses at the gene ends were 5 bases for V and 4 bases for J; bases not matched to a gene: 10. Written as DNA, the CDR3 is TGTGCCAGCAGCCTCCAGGGACAGCCCATCTATGGCTACACCTTC. This codes for CASSLQGQPIYGYTF.

This sequence joins TRBV27 and TRBJ1-6, with 9 bases fitting TRBD1. This CDR3 contains 16 residues. The trim removed 6 bases at V and 10 bases at J, leaving 13 bases unmatched. The germline V gene has CDR1 MNHEY and CDR2 SMNVEV (reference sequence). CDR3 bases: TGTGCCAGCAGAACCCAGGACAGGGGATATGGGTCACCCCTCCACTTT. Translation gives CASRTQDRGYGSPLHF.

This clone was counted a single time. The chain is built from TRBV14 and TRBJ1-3; D is ambiguous. The CDR3 spans 16 residues. Between the trimmed V and J ends, which lost 4 bases and 0 bases, there was a span of 13 bases. CDR1 SGHDN and CDR2 FVKESK come from the germline V gene. The CDR3 here is CASSPTLSLSGNTIYF. DNA of the CDR3: TGTGCCAGCAGCCCGACGCTCTCACTCTCTGGAAACACCATATATTTT.

This clone was recorded once. V usage is TRBV25-1 and J usage is TRBJ1-6; D is possibly TRBD1 (5 bases). CDR1 and CDR2 from the germline V gene are MGHDK and SYGVNS. The CDR3 is made up of 13 amino acids. With 8 bases removed from V and 9 bases from J, the gap between germline ends came to 14 bases. In DNA form, the CDR3 reads TGTGCCAGCGGGCGGGACCCGAGTTCACCCCTCCACTTT. Translated: CASGRDPSSPLHF.

This chain connects TRBV10-2 to TRBJ2-7, with D perhaps TRBD1 (6 bases). V gave up 2 bases and J gave up 2 bases, with 10 bases separating them. Germline V gene lookup returns CDR1 WSHSY and CDR2 SAAADI. CDR3 length: 14 amino acids. The CDR3 DNA is TGCGCCAGCAGTGAGCACAGGGCAACCTACGAGCAGTACTTC. Protein: CASSEHRATYEQYF.